The 4 T cell receptor beta chains below come from one sample, sequenced in a study of cytomegalovirus exposure and HLA in healthy donors. The data were produced by immunoSEQ multiplex PCR, yet TCRdb's version contains in-frame clones alone and is incomplete. Of 65,000 to 80,000 clones listed, 94% are singletons. Sequencing input: PBMCs. All receptors come from a woman under 30 in good health and CMV-seropositive.

The chain links TRBV7-2 to TRBJ2-5; 13 positions agree with TRBD2. V gave up 5 bases and J gave up 4 bases; unmatched junction bases: 4. This CDR3 region has 15 residues. Per germline, CDR1 SGHTA and CDR2 FQGNSA. The CDR3 sequence: CASSLTSGGAETQYF. CDR3 nucleotides: TGTGCCAGCAGCCTAACTAGCGGGGGGGCAGAGACCCAGTACTTC.

Concerning this clone itself: Sequence at one end of the junction differs from germline and may be a read error. This sample also contains other DNA sequences that code for the same CDR3. The chain links TRBV6-5 to TRBJ2-7; 8 bases fit TRBD2. CDR1 is MNHEY and CDR2 is SVGAGI in the germline V gene. The CDR3 consists of 14 residues. The CDR3 bases are TGTGCCAGCAGTTACAATCGGGAGGGCTACGAGCAGTATTTC. The encoded protein is CASSYNREGYEQYF.

The rearrangement joins TRBV6-1 to TRBJ1-5; no firm D call. Germline values: CDR1 MNHNS, CDR2 SASEGT. CDR3 length: 13 amino acids. Trimming left V 4 bases short and J 5 bases short, with 9 bases between. The CDR3 DNA reads TGTGCCAGCAGTGGATACACCTATCAGCCCCAGCATTTT. Amino acids: CASSGYTYQPQHF.

This chain joins TRBV5-6 and TRBJ1-2; tentatively, D is TRBD1 (5 bases). CDR1 SGHDT and CDR2 YYEEEE come from the germline V gene. This CDR3 spans 14 amino acids. The V and J ends lost 2 bases and 8 bases respectively, with 16 bases between them. The CDR3 loop reads CASSFSTVGQGYTF. In DNA form, the CDR3 reads TGTGCCAGCAGCTTCTCAACGGTGGGGCAGGGCTACACCTTC.